This TCR beta chain originates from a study of shared clonotypes between healthy human individuals. Findings of the study overall: Rarefaction showed sorted-subset sequencing was incomplete despite large depth. A few donors had about 5% of their naive CD4 clonotypes in common. The study found lower generation probabilities in non-shared clonotypes than in those shared by all four donors. Exclusively blood specimens were collected; tissue repertoires likely differ.

For this clone: Antigen specificity is unknown.

Sequencing used immunoSEQ multiplex PCR; TCRdb keeps in-frame clones, though not all of them. The data contain fewer than 400,000 clones, over 65% of them seen just once; the ten biggest clones take up 10%. Trimming took 5 bases from V and 6 from J, leaving 11 bases between them. This CDR3 spans 13 amino acids. CDR1 is SGHTA, CDR2 FQGNSA, per germline. This TCR was sampled from a man aged 30 to 45 in good health. The rearrangement uses TRBV7-2 and TRBJ2-4, with a weak D call TRBD2 (6 bases). Sequenced: memory CD4+ T cells sorted from blood. As to subset: CD45RA-negative fraction. CDR3 residues: CASSPTGLNIQYF. The CDR3 DNA reads TGTGCCAGCAGCCCGACGGGACTAAACATTCAGTACTTC.